The TCR beta chain under discussion was sequenced for a study of shared clonotypes between healthy human individuals. Study in general: Donors had three CD4 naive, three CD4 memory, two CD8 naive and one CD8 memory plate apiece.

As regards this clone: Its cognate antigen is unknown.

V shed 5 bases, J shed 3 bases, and the junction held 12 bases outside the gene matches. The CDR3 runs 16 residues. From germline, CDR1 is KGHSH and CDR2 LQKENI. Study results and caveats: On the whole, naive subsets had larger estimated richness than memory subsets had. Naive CD4 clonotype sharing across a handful of donors was around 5%.

Assay: immunoSEQ multiplex PCR; the TCRdb copy retains only in-frame clones and omits some. The data contain some 630,000 clones, around 72% of them singletons. This sequence joins TRBV18 and TRBJ2-7; 8 bases align to TRBD1. The clonotype comes from a woman aged 25 to 45 in good health. The specimen was memory CD4+ T cells sorted from blood. Subset specified: CD45RA-negative fraction. CDR3 protein: CASSSQPGQASYEQYF. In DNA form, the CDR3 reads TGTGCCAGCTCATCACAACCGGGACAGGCCAGCTACGAGCAGTACTTC.